Listed below are T cell receptor beta chains from one sample, sequenced in a study of T cell repertoires in cytomegalovirus infection. TCRdb re-called the reads through MiXCR, storing one row per CDR3 protein. The sample contains approximately 250,000 distinct CDR3 sequences, 9% to 15% of which appear only once. The specimen was PBMCs. The receptors shown here come from a human donor in good health (CMV status not recorded). Some clones in this sample may be carry-over from other donors' samples. Both conserved end residues are part of each CDR3. The D gene is left open where the match is weak. Clone size is not always given. Where it is, it says once, few, many or a class for expanded clones.

>many|NA|TRBV12-3/TRBV12-4|TRBJ1-1
TGTGCCAGCAGCTTTTATTCCCCCCCCCGCGCCAACACTGAAGCTTTCTTT
CASSFYSPPRANTEAFF
>NA|NA|TRBV2|TRBJ1-4
TGTGCCAGCAGTGTAACCGAGGGGCCCGGTGAAAAACTGTTTTTT
CASSVTEGPGEKLFF
>many|TRBD1|TRBV7-2|TRBJ1-6
TGTGCCAGCAGTCCGGACAGGAATTCACCCCTCCACTTT
CASSPDRNSPLHF
>few|NA|TRBV2|TRBJ2-5
TGTGCCAGCAGTGGCGACTTAATTCAAGAGACCCAGTACTTC
CASSGDLIQETQYF
>NA|TRBD1|TRBV9|TRBJ1-2
TGTGCCAGCAGCAGAGGACAGGATAACTATGGCTACACCTTC
CASSRGQDNYGYTF
>NA|TRBD2|TRBV2|TRBJ2-2
TGTGCCAGCAGTGGAATAGCGGGAAACACCGGGGAGCTGTTTTTT
CASSGIAGNTGELFF
>NA|NA|TRBV4-2|TRBJ1-5
TGTGCCAGCAGCCCAGGGATCGAGGGAAATCAGCCCCAGCATTTT
CASSPGIEGNQPQHF
>many|NA|TRBV14|TRBJ1-2
TGTGCCAGCAGCTACTCCTTAAACTATGGCTACACCTTC
CASSYSLNYGYTF
>many|TRBD2|TRBV7-2|TRBJ2-3
TGTGCCAGCAGCCCCACGGGAGGGAGGACAGATACGCAGTATTTT
CASSPTGGRTDTQYF
>NA|NA|TRBV6-2/TRBV6-3|TRBJ1-1
TGTGCCAGCAGTTACGGGCGGAGCACTGAAGCTTTCTTT
CASSYGRSTEAFF
>many|TRBD2|TRBV19|TRBJ2-2
TGTGCCAGTAGCCTACTAGCGGGGAGGGCCGACACCGGGGAGCTGTTTTTT
CASSLLAGRADTGELFF
>few|TRBD1|TRBV12-3/TRBV12-4|TRBJ1-1
TGTGCCAGCAGTTTCAGCGGGACAGGGCGAACGGATGAAGCTTTCTTT
CASSFSGTGRTDEAFF
>many|TRBD1|TRBV27|TRBJ1-5
TGTGCCAGCAGTTTCGGACAGGATCTGAATCAGCCCCAGCATTTT
CASSFGQDLNQPQHF
>few|NA|TRBV25-1|TRBJ2-1
TGTGCCAGCAGTGAGCCTCAAAAGGATGAGCAGTTCTTC
CASSEPQKDEQFF
>few|NA|TRBV7-9|TRBJ1-1
TGTGCCAGCAGCCAAAGACAGGCCATGAACACTGAAGCTTTCTTT
CASSQRQAMNTEAFF
>many|TRBD2|TRBV7-2|TRBJ2-3
TGTGCCAGCAGCTTACTAGCGGGGGGAGTAGATACGCAGTATTTT
CASSLLAGGVDTQYF
>many|TRBD2|TRBV11-2|TRBJ2-5
TGTGCCAGCAGCTTAGTTACCAGCGGGGGAGAAGAGACCCAGTACTTC
CASSLVTSGGEETQYF
>NA|NA|TRBV5-6|TRBJ2-7
TGTGCCAGCAGCTCTCGGCCAGGGAGCTACGAGCAGTACTTC
CASSSRPGSYEQYF
>few|NA|TRBV5-1|TRBJ2-3
TGCGCCAGCAGTTCGATCGAGGGTGCAGATACGCAGTATTTT
CASSSIEGADTQYF
>many|NA|TRBV7-2|TRBJ1-1
TGTGCCAGCAGCGCCCAACCGGCTATTTCCGGCGCTTTCTTT
CASSAQPAISGAFF
>NA|NA|TRBV7-9|TRBJ2-7
TGTGCCAGCAGAGGGGCCCACGAGCAGTACTTC
CASRGAHEQYF
>few|NA|TRBV27|TRBJ1-1
TGTGCCAGCAGTCTACGCTCCGGGAGGGTCACTGAAGCTTTCTTT
CASSLRSGRVTEAFF
>NA|NA|TRBV5-1|TRBJ1-1
TGCGCCAGCAGCTGGTCGACAGGTGGGGCGACTGAAGCTTTCTTT
CASSWSTGGATEAFF
>NA|NA|TRBV7-9|TRBJ2-3
TGTGCCAGCAGCTTTTACCGGGACACCTCTAGCACAGATACGCAGTATTTT
CASSFYRDTSSTDTQYF
>many|NA|TRBV7-2|TRBJ2-5
TGTGCCAGCGTATTGTCAGCTGGAGAGACCCAGTACTTC
CASVLSAGETQYF
>few|NA|TRBV7-8|TRBJ1-5
TGTGCCAGCAGTGAGGAAGGGACGGAGCCCCAGCATTTT
CASSEEGTEPQHF
>few|TRBD2|TRBV7-6|TRBJ2-7
TGTGCCAGCAGCTCCGGACTAGCGGGAGGGCTTAGATACTTC
CASSSGLAGGLRYF
>many|TRBD2|TRBV7-2|TRBJ2-1
TGTGCCAGCAGCTTCGGGAGGGTGAGAAACAATGAGCAGTTCTTC
CASSFGRVRNNEQFF
>NA|TRBD2|TRBV6-4|TRBJ2-3
TGTGCCAGCAGTGACTCGACTAGCGGGGGGGCAGATACGCAGTATTTT
CASSDSTSGGADTQYF
>many|NA|TRBV6-2/TRBV6-3|TRBJ2-1
TGTGCCAGCAGCCCCCTCGGGAGAGACAATGAGCAGTTCTTC
CASSPLGRDNEQFF
>NA|TRBD1|TRBV27|TRBJ2-1
TGTGCCAGCAGTTTATGGACAGGGGGGAAAGAGTTCTTC
CASSLWTGGKEFF